These T cell receptor beta chains were read from a single sample in a study of blood T cells in healthy people across ages. Using its own MiXCR run on the 5' RACE reads, TCRdb lists one record per CDR3 protein. The sample comprises about 580,000 distinct CDR3 sequences, more than 45% of which are singletons, and roughly 25% rests with the top ten. Material: blood. The receptors were sampled from a man of 80 years or more in good health. CDR3s include the opening cysteine and the closing phenylalanine or tryptophan. A D gene is named only where the DNA matches it firmly. Where a row states a size, it is once, few, many or the class of an expanded clone; other rows omit it.

v_call	j_call	d_call	clone_size	cdr3_nt	cdr3_aa
TRBV5-1	TRBJ2-5	TRBD1	.	TGCGCCAGCAGCTTGAAGACAGGGTCAGGTGAGACCCAGTACTTC	CASSLKTGSGETQYF
TRBV15	TRBJ2-3	.	.	TGTGCCACCAGCAGAGATTATGCCCAGTTATTTTCCCCCACTAGCACAGATACGCAGTATTTT	CATSRDYAQLFSPTSTDTQYF
TRBV4-3	TRBJ2-7	.	few	TGCGCCAGCAGCCGGTCCCTCCCGGCCAGCTCCTACGAGCAGTACTTC	CASSRSLPASSYEQYF
TRBV5-1	TRBJ2-7	.	.	TGCGCCAGCAGCTTGGATGTTGGGAACCGGCCGTCCTACGAGCAGTACTTC	CASSLDVGNRPSYEQYF
TRBV20-1	TRBJ2-4	.	.	TGCAGTGCTAGTAACATAAAGAGGGACATAGCCAAAAACATTCAGTACTTC	CSASNIKRDIAKNIQYF
TRBV10-3	TRBJ2-5	TRBD2	.	TGTGCCATCAGTCGGGATACTAGCGGGAGGGGGCAAGAGACCCAGTACTTC	CAISRDTSGRGQETQYF
TRBV7-9	TRBJ2-7	TRBD2	.	TGTGCCAGCAGCTTAAATCTAGCGGGAGGGGGCGAGCAGTACTTC	CASSLNLAGGGEQYF
TRBV6-5	TRBJ2-7	.	many	TGTGCCAGCTCAAGGGGAGGACACGGGTCCTACGAGCAGTACTTC	CASSRGGHGSYEQYF
TRBV20-1	TRBJ1-2	.	few	TGCAGTGCTAGCCGGCCTAACTATGGCTACACCTTC	CSASRPNYGYTF
TRBV20-1	TRBJ1-4	.	.	TGCAGTGCTAGAGACAGGGGAGGAGGTGAAAAACTGTTTTTT	CSARDRGGGEKLFF
TRBV2	TRBJ2-3	.	.	TGTGCCAGCAACACAGTCCTCCCCACAGATACGCAGTATTTT	CASNTVLPTDTQYF
TRBV6-6	TRBJ1-2	.	.	TGTGCCAGCAGTTACTGGATAGGGGCAGGCTACACCTTC	CASSYWIGAGYTF
TRBV29-1	TRBJ2-7	.	few	TGCAGCCCTATGGGCGAGCAGTACTTC	CSPMGEQYF
TRBV20-1	TRBJ2-3	TRBD2	.	TGCAGTGCTAGACTCATAGCGGGGTTCGTGTATACGCAGTATTTT	CSARLIAGFVYTQYF
TRBV4-2	TRBJ2-3	.	once	TGTGCCAGCAGCCGTGGGGCGGGCCTAAGCACAGATACGCAGTATTTT	CASSRGAGLSTDTQYF
TRBV2	TRBJ2-7	.	few	TGTGCCAGCAGTGAGGCCAGGAACTACGAGCAGTACTTC	CASSEARNYEQYF
TRBV24-1	TRBJ2-3	TRBD1	.	TGTGCCACCAGCCAACAGGGGGCTAGCACAGATACGCAGTATTTT	CATSQQGASTDTQYF
TRBV12-3/TRBV12-4	TRBJ1-3	TRBD1	.	TGTGCCAGCAGCCAAGACAGGGCGGCTGGAAACACCATATATTTT	CASSQDRAAGNTIYF
TRBV27	TRBJ2-7	.	few	TGTGCCAGCAGTAATGTAGAATGGGGCGAGCAGTACTTC	CASSNVEWGEQYF
TRBV7-2	TRBJ2-1	.	.	TGTGCCAGCAGCTTAAAAGTCAGCGGGCGGGGATCAAATGAGCAGTTCTTC	CASSLKVSGRGSNEQFF
TRBV25-1	TRBJ2-7	TRBD2	few	TGTGCCAGCAGTGACTTAGCGGGAGGCTCCTACGAGCAGTACTTC	CASSDLAGGSYEQYF
TRBV5-1	TRBJ2-1	.	few	TGCGCCAGCAACCGGAGGACTGGAGGATCCTACAATGAGCAGTTCTTC	CASNRRTGGSYNEQFF
TRBV7-9	TRBJ2-3	.	.	TGTGCCAGCAGCTTTCGGGGGCCAGGGGCAGATACGCAGTATTTT	CASSFRGPGADTQYF
TRBV7-2	TRBJ2-1	TRBD2	many	TGTGCCAGCAGCTTATCCGGGACTAGCGGGAGCAATGAGCAGTTCTTC	CASSLSGTSGSNEQFF
TRBV7-2	TRBJ2-7	TRBD1	few	TGTGCCAGCAGCCAAGCCGGGACAGGGATCGAGCAGTACTTC	CASSQAGTGIEQYF
TRBV13	TRBJ1-2	TRBD1	.	TGTGCCAGCAGACAAGCCGGGACAGCCTATGGCTACACCTTC	CASRQAGTAYGYTF
TRBV20-1	TRBJ1-2	.	.	TGCAGTGCTAGCTGGGGACGGCGAGGCTACACCTTC	CSASWGRRGYTF
TRBV4-3	TRBJ2-3	TRBD2	.	TGCGCCAGCAGCCCTAGACCGGGACTAGCGATCCGCACAGATACGCAGTATTTT	CASSPRPGLAIRTDTQYF
TRBV25-1	TRBJ1-2	TRBD1	.	TGTGCCAGTAAAGGGACAGGGGCATATGGCTACACCTTC	CASKGTGAYGYTF
TRBV29-1	TRBJ2-3	.	.	TGCAGCGTTGTGGGTTCGGCGGTCGGGGGCGGCACAGATACGCAGTATTTT	CSVVGSAVGGGTDTQYF
TRBV7-2	TRBJ1-2	TRBD1	.	TGTGCCAGCAGCTTAGCTCCGGGACAGGGGGCCCTAGACCCCTATGGCTACACCTTC	CASSLAPGQGALDPYGYTF
TRBV20-1	TRBJ2-5	TRBD2	few	TGCAGTGCTCAGGAAGCGGGAAGAGCAAAAGAGACCCAGTACTTC	CSAQEAGRAKETQYF
TRBV20-1	TRBJ2-7	TRBD2	few	TGCAGTGCTACAGCGGGAGGCTCTTACGAGCAGTACTTC	CSATAGGSYEQYF
TRBV7-2	TRBJ2-7	.	.	TGTGCCTGCAGCTTATCGGCAGGGGGGGTTCGGAGCGAGCAGTACTTC	CACSLSAGGVRSEQYF
TRBV12-3/TRBV12-4	TRBJ2-7	.	.	TGTGCCAGCACCTTGCGAGGGGACGAGCAGTACTTC	CASTLRGDEQYF
TRBV6-2/TRBV6-3	TRBJ1-2	.	.	TGTGCCATCCGCAAGTCCTCCGGGTTCTATGGCTACACCTTC	CAIRKSSGFYGYTF
TRBV20-1	TRBJ2-7	.	once	TGCAGTGCAACCAGGGACGCTAACTCCTACGAGCAGTACTTC	CSATRDANSYEQYF
TRBV27	TRBJ1-1	.	once	TGTGCCAGCAGCCCCCTGGGGCGGGTCGCTGAAGCTTTCTTT	CASSPLGRVAEAFF
TRBV7-2	TRBJ2-1	.	few	TGTGCCAGCAGCCGCACCCTCACCGGGACCCTCCGAGATGAGCAGTTCTTC	CASSRTLTGTLRDEQFF
TRBV20-1	TRBJ2-5	.	few	TGCAGTGCTAGAAGATCTGGTCGGGGCCAAGAGACCCAGTACTTC	CSARRSGRGQETQYF
TRBV6-2/TRBV6-3	TRBJ2-2	.	few	TGTGCCAGCACCCATACATTCGGGCTTAACACCGGGGAGCTGTTTTTT	CASTHTFGLNTGELFF
TRBV15	TRBJ1-2	TRBD1	.	TGTGCCACCAGCAGGGACAGGGGGGGATCTAACTATGGCTACACCTTC	CATSRDRGGSNYGYTF
TRBV29-1	TRBJ1-4	TRBD1	few	TGCAGCGTTGGAGTCGGACAGGGACTACGGGAAAAACTGTTTTTT	CSVGVGQGLREKLFF
TRBV7-3	TRBJ2-3	TRBD1	.	TGTGCCAGCGGCCGACAGGGTGCCGTCACAGATACGCAGTATTTT	CASGRQGAVTDTQYF
TRBV27	TRBJ1-2	.	once	TGTGCCAGCAGAGCTAGTGGGGGACCCAACTATGGCTACACCTTC	CASRASGGPNYGYTF
TRBV6-5	TRBJ1-2	.	.	TGTGCCAGCCTCTCGGGCGGGGGTGGCTACACCTTC	CASLSGGGGYTF
TRBV28	TRBJ2-7	.	.	TGTGCCAGCAGTTTAAGGACCTTCTACGAGCAGTACTTC	CASSLRTFYEQYF
TRBV6-2/TRBV6-3	TRBJ2-1	TRBD2	few	TGTGCCAGCACACCAAGTAGCGGGGCCTCCTACAATGAGCAGTTCTTC	CASTPSSGASYNEQFF
TRBV20-1	TRBJ1-1	.	.	TGCAGTGCAAGGACGTCTATGAACACTGAAGCTTTCTTT	CSARTSMNTEAFF
TRBV2	TRBJ2-3	TRBD2	few	TGTGCCAGCAGGAGACTAGCGGGGACAGATACGCAGTATTTT	CASRRLAGTDTQYF
TRBV9	TRBJ2-5	.	few	TGTGCCAGCAGCGTAGGGTTAGGCAGAGGAGAAGAGACCCAGTACTTC	CASSVGLGRGEETQYF
TRBV5-5	TRBJ2-1	TRBD1	.	TGTGCCAGCAGCTTTCCGGGACAGGCCAATGAGCAGTTCTTC	CASSFPGQANEQFF
TRBV6-5	TRBJ1-1	.	.	TGTGCCAGCAGTTACTCCCGGCGGGGGAACACTGAAGCTTTCTTT	CASSYSRRGNTEAFF
TRBV20-1	TRBJ2-7	.	many	TGCAGTGCTGAGAGGGGTGTCGGGAGCACGGACGAGCAGTACTTC	CSAERGVGSTDEQYF